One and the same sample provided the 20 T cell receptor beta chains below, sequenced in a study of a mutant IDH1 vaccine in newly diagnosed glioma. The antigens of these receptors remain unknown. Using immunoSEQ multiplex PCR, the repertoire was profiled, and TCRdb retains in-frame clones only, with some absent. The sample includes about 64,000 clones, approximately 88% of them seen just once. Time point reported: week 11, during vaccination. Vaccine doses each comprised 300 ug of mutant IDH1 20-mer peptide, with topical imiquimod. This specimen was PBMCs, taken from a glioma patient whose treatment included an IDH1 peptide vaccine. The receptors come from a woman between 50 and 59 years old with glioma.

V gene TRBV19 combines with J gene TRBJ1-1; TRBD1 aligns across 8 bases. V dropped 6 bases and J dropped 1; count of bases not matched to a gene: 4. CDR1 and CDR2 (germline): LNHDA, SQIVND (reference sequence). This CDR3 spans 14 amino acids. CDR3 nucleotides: TGTGCCAGTAGCCCGACAGGGGCGAACACTGAAGCTTTCTTT. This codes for CASSPTGANTEAFF.

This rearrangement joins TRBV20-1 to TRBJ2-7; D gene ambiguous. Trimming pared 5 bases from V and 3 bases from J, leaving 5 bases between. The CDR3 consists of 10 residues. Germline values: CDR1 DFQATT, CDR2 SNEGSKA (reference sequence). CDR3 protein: CSAGNYEQYF. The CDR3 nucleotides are TGCAGTGCTGGAAACTACGAGCAGTACTTC.

Written as DNA, the CDR3 is TGTGCCAGCAGCCTCCCTTTTTTGCGGGGGAGGAACGAGCAGTACTTC. It is translated as CASSLPFLRGRNEQYF. V gene TRBV7-2 combines with J gene TRBJ2-7; TRBD2 agrees at 7 bases. V lost 5 bases to trimming and J lost 5 bases; unmatched junction nucleotides: 15. Germline V lookup: CDR1 SGHTA, CDR2 FQGNSA. The CDR3 totals 16 residues. Variable domain in full (rest from reference TRBV7-2 and TRBJ2-7): GAGVSQSPSNKVTEKGKDVELRCDPISGHTALYWYRQSLGQGLEFLIYFQGNSAPDKSGLPSDRFSAERTGGSVSTLTIQRTQQEDSAVYLCASSLPFLRGRNEQYFGPGTRLTVT.

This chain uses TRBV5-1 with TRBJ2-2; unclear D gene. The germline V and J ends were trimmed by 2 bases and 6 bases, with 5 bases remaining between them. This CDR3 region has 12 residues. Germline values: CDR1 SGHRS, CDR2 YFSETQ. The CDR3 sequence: CASSFMSGELFF. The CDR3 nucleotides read TGCGCCAGCAGCTTTATGTCCGGGGAGCTGTTTTTT.

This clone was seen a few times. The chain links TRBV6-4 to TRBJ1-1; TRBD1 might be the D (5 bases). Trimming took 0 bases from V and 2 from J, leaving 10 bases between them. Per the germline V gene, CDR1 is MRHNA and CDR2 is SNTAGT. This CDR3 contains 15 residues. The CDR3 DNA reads TGTGCCAGCAGTGACTCGAGCAGGGCAAACACTGAAGCTTTCTTT. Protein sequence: CASSDSSRANTEAFF.

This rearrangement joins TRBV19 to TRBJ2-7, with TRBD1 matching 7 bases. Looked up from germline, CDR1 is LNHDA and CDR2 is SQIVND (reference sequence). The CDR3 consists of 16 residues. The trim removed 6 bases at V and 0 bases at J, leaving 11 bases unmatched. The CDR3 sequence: CASSPPRSGGSYEQYF. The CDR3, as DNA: TGTGCCAGTAGCCCCCCCCGGTCAGGGGGCTCCTACGAGCAGTACTTC.

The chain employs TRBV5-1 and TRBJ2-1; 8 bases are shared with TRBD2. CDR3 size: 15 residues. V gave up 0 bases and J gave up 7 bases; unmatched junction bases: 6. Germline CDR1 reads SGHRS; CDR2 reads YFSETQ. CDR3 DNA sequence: TGCGCCAGCAGCTTGGACGGGGGGGCACGGAATGAGCAGTTCTTC. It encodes CASSLDGGARNEQFF.

Here the CDR3 reads CASSLDRRNGEAFF. CDR3 coding DNA: TGTGCCAGCAGTTTGGACAGGAGGAATGGTGAAGCTTTCTTT. The rearrangement joins TRBV28 to TRBJ1-1, with 7 positions matching TRBD1. The CDR3 runs to 14 residues. Germline V gene data show CDR1 as MDHEN and CDR2 as SYDVKM. After removal of 3 bases from V and 7 bases from J, the junction contained 8 bases not matched to a gene.

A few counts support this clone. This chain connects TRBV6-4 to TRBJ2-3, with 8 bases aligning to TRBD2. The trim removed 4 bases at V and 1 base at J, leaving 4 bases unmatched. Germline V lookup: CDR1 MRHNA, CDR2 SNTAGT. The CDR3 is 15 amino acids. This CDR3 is CASSVETSGTDTQYF. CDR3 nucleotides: TGTGCCAGCAGTGTAGAGACTAGCGGCACAGATACGCAGTATTTT.

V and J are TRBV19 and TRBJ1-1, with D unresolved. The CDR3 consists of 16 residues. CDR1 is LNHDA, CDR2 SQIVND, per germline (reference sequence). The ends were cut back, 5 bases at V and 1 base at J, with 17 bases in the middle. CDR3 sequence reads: CASSSRHSRRNTEAFF. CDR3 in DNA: TGTGCCAGTAGTTCAAGACACTCAAGGAGGAACACTGAAGCTTTCTTT.

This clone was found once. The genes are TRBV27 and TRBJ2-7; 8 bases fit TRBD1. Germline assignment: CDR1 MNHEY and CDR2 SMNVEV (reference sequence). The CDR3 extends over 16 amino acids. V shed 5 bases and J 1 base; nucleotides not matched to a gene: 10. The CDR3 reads CASSESTGDTSYEQYF. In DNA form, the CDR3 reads TGTGCCAGCAGTGAATCGACAGGGGACACATCCTACGAGCAGTACTTC.

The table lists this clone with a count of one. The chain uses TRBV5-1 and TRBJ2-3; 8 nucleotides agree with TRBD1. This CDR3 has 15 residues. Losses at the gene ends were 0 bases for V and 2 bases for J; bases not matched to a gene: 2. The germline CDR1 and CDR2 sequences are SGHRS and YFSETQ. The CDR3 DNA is TGCGCCAGCAGCTTGGGTCAGGGGGCCACAGATACGCAGTATTTT. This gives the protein CASSLGQGATDTQYF.

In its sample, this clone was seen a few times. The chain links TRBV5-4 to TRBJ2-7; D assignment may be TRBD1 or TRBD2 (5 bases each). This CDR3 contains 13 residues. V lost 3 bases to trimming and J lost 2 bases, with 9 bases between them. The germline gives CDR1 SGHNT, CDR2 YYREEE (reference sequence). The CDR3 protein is CASSWDPAYEQYF. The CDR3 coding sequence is TGTGCCAGCAGCTGGGACCCCGCCTACGAGCAGTACTTC.

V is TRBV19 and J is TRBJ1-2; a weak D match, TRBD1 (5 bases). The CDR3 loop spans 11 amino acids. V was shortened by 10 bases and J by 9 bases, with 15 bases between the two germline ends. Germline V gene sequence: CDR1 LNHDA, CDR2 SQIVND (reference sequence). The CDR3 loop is CANDRNRRYTF. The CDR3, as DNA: TGTGCCAATGACAGAAATCGTCGCTACACCTTC.

The CDR3 region is CASSFRTAGETQYF. CDR3 sequence (DNA): TGTGCCAGTAGCTTTAGGACAGCGGGGGAGACCCAGTACTTC. The J gene is TRBJ2-5, the V gene TRBV19, with D perhaps matching TRBD2 (7 bases). Germline lookup yields CDR1 LNHDA and CDR2 SQIVND (reference sequence). The ends were cut back, 6 bases at V and 5 bases at J, with 16 bases in the middle. CDR3 size: 14 residues.

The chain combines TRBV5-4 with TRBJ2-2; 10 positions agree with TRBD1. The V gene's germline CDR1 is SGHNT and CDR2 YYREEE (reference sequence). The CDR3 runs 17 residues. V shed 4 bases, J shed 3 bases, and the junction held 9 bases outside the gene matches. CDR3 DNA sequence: TGTGCCAGCAGCAGACTGTCGGGACAGGGGTACACCGGGGAGCTGTTTTTT. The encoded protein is CASSRLSGQGYTGELFF.

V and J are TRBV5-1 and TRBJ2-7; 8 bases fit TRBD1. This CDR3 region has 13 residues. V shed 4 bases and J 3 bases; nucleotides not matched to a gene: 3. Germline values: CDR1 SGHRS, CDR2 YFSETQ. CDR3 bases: TGCGCCAGCAGCACCGGGACAGGCTACGAGCAGTACTTC. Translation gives CASSTGTGYEQYF. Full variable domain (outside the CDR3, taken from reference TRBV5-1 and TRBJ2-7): KAGVTQTPRYLIKTRGQQVTLSCSPISGHRSVSWYQQTPGQGLQFLFEYFSETQRNKGNFPGRFSGRQFSNSRSEMNVSTLELGDSALYLCASSTGTGYEQYFGPGTRLTVT.

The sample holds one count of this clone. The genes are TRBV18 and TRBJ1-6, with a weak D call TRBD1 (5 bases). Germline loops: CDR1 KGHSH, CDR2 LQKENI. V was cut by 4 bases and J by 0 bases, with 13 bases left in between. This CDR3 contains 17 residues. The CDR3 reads CASSQQGPSSYNSPLHF. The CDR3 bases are TGTGCCAGCTCACAGCAGGGCCCGAGCTCCTATAATTCACCCCTCCACTTT.

Here the CDR3 reads CASSRSGVTSTDTQYF. For the CDR3, the DNA is TGTGCCAGCAGCCGGAGCGGGGTAACCAGCACAGATACGCAGTATTTT. The chain is built from TRBV7-6 and TRBJ2-3; 7 bases line up with TRBD2. The CDR3 has 16 amino acids. Per the germline V gene, CDR1 is SGHVS and CDR2 is FNYEAQ. Trimming cost V 5 bases and J 0 bases; bases outside gene matches: 8. Full variable domain (rest looked up from reference TRBV7-6 and TRBJ2-3): GAGVSQSPRYKVTKRGQDVALRCDPISGHVSLYWYRQALGQGPEFLTYFNYEAQQDKSGLPNDRFSAERPEGSISTLTIQRTEQRDSAMYRCASSRSGVTSTDTQYFGPGTRLTVL.

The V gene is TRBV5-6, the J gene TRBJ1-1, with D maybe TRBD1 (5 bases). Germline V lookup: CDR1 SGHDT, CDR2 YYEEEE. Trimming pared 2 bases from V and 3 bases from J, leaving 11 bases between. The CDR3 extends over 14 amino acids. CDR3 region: CASSFQGEDTEAFF. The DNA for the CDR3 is TGTGCCAGCAGCTTCCAGGGAGAAGACACTGAAGCTTTCTTT.